The present TCR beta chain was sequenced within a study of T cell clonality in common variable immunodeficiency (dated by TCRdb to 2015 to 2017). Broad study findings and their caveats: Correlations of repertoire features with clinical complications were constrained by heterogeneity among patients within the CVID cohort. TCRbeta clonality was higher in CVID subjects than in healthy controls (t-test p = 0.018), and the increase was most characteristic of about a third of subjects. Fewer deletions and N-nucleotide insertions were reportedly observed in CVID TCRbeta sequences, and highly modified clones with 13 or more V deletions were reportedly absent from CVID TCRbeta sequences. According to the authors, finding the cause of the higher clonality in CVID would require sequencing the repertoires of T cell subpopulations. Healthy controls shared more TCRbeta clones with each other than CVID subjects shared among themselves (p < 0.0001). Although equal DNA input was used, an average of about 81,820 unique sequences per sample was obtained for controls, compared with approximately 30,000 for CVID samples.

Both CVID patients and healthy controls were predominantly of Caucasian heritage. Heparinized peripheral whole blood samples of about 4.5 to 9 ml were collected from each donor. Genomic DNA from adults with common variable immune deficiency (CVID) and from healthy adult controls was used for sequencing of TCRbeta CDR3 repertoires. The control group comprised some 22 healthy adult volunteers, approximately 12 female and approximately 10 male, aged about 23 to 75 years with a mean age of approximately 35. Diluted blood was density-centrifuged over Hypaque 1077 or Ficoll-Paque to isolate peripheral blood mononuclear cells. Genomic DNA was obtained from unsorted mononuclear cells through either Qiagen column purification or a centrifugation-based method. Sequences SGHDT (CDR1) and YYEEEE (CDR2) are obtained from the germline V gene. The CDR3 runs 13 residues from the cysteine to the phenylalanine. The DNA shown is the part of the CDR3 that was read: 30 bases, in frame from base 1.

Equivalent amounts of genomic DNA from CVID and control samples were used as sequencing input. For every sample, a 60 bp segment covering the rearranged TCRbeta CDR3 region was amplified and then sequenced. The immunoSEQ assay, a bias-corrected multiplex PCR combined with high-throughput sequencing, was used to amplify TCRbeta. As for the authors' bioinformatics: Every unique nucleotide sequence counted as a clone and was annotated with V, D and J genes, copy number and frequency. Sequences were labeled productive if in frame, and non-productive if out of frame or containing stop codons. As previously described, clonality was computed from Shannon's entropy. The predicted amino acid sequences of productive clones were used to derive mean CDR3 Kyte-Doolittle hydropathy. The R hclust function was used to hierarchically cluster scaled V gene usage with Manhattan distance and complete linkage. To assess clone sharing by CDR3 amino acid sequence, 12 repertoires per group were resampled over 100 rounds. The repertoires were screened for more than 55 published EBV-specific TCRbeta sequences and roughly 240 published CMV-specific TCRbeta sequences. Analysis left out two CVID samples that produced under 10,000 sequences, so fewer than 55 CVID repertoires remained. TCRdb holds this immuneACCESS table with in-frame rearrangements only. Some clones are missing; in checked studies, unresolved V genes explain under half, and the rest has no known cause. V, J and clone size reflect that table, while D and trimming were determined from the DNA. For this sample, 35,000 to 55,000 clones are listed, none of them singletons. The ten largest clones capture about 0.7% of the sample.

This clone has more than one count but fewer than ten. It has no known antigen specificity. Read data end 3 residues before the CDR3 end; the end is taken from the germline J gene. The rearranged segments are TRBV5-6 and TRBJ2-4; TRBD1 lines up with 8 middle nucleotides. The sample taken for sequencing was peripheral blood mononuclear cells. The source of this sequence is a person aged 18-70 years in good health. CDR3 bases read: TGTGCCAGCGGGGGGACAGGCAAATATGGT. Translated, it gives CASGGTGKYG. The whole CDR3 protein reads CASGGTGKYGQYF.